This TCR beta chain was retrieved from a study of post-analysis software for immune sequencing data. Findings of the study overall: TRBV segments more frequent in patients than in controls numbered roughly 5 and included TRBV5-6, TRBV5-1 and TRBV20-1.

Germline V gene sequence: CDR1 SGHTS, CDR2 YDEGEE. Trimming left V 9 bases short and J 4 bases short, with 19 bases between. This CDR3 is built from 14 residues. TCR beta cDNA libraries had unique molecular identifiers. TCRdb re-called the PCR reads through MiXCR, storing one row per CDR3 protein. In the table there are roughly 650,000 distinct CDR3 sequences, around 60% of which are singletons. Note on this clonotype: Its specificity is not known.

This TCR came from a girl aged 2 to 10 with multiple sclerosis. This chain uses TRBV5-8 with TRBJ1-1, with D possibly TRBD1 on 6 matching bases. Sequenced sample: blood. The CDR3 sequence: CATEIRGPSTEAFF. The CDR3 region has the DNA TGTGCCACCGAGATCAGGGGCCCGAGCACTGAAGCTTTCTTT.